This T cell receptor (beta chain) originates from a study of identical twins (dated by TCRdb to the mid-2010s). Study-level background: To test whether fetal clonotypes persist, this study deep-sequenced TCR alpha and beta repertoires from monozygotic twins, from unrelated adults of various ages, and from cord blood. Replicate twin experiments were performed at different times using different library preparation protocols to rule out contamination.

General conclusions and limits of the study: Invariant T cells such as MAIT and iNKT could partly confound zero-insertion analyses, although diverse VJ usage argued against such confounding for most clonotypes. Out-of-frame TCR alpha sequences shared between twins showed an excess of low generation-probability sequences compared with coincidental sharing between unrelated individuals. Recombination models systematically underestimated out-of-frame TCR alpha sharing in monozygotic twins but agreed with sharing between unrelated individuals. In beta out-of-frame sequences, excess twin sharing was weaker, because having fewer shared sequences lowered the signal-to-noise ratio. Because the same donors could not be followed over many years, conclusions were based on cross-sectional statistical analysis. Fewer insertions were carried by abundant cord blood beta clonotypes, a similar but weaker trend appeared in young adult naive repertoires, and no such trend appeared in memory repertoires.

V is cut by 6 bases and J by 1 base, and the space between the germline ends is 10 bases. Including the terminal cysteine and phenylalanine, the CDR3 comprises 14 residues. Of all the DNA, just the CDR3 is kept, 42 bases in frame from base 1. In regard to this clonotype: Its antigen remains unidentified. No much larger clone is present one base from it, and per-base qualities are unavailable.

The library was prepared using 5' RACE. The instrument was an Illumina HiSeq 2000. A universal primer binding site was introduced by template switching, and a unique molecular identifier was present in the final cDNA, enabling accurate counting of TCR cDNA molecules. First-strand cDNA for TCR alpha and beta chains was synthesized from specific primers in the conserved constant-segment region. To control for contamination, each cDNA library was double barcoded with a SMART-Mk sample barcode plus Illumina barcodes. TruSeq adapter sequences, together with Illumina sample barcodes, were added in two successive PCR steps. TCR alpha and beta cDNA libraries were sequenced on the Illumina HiSeq platform with custom primers. As for the original processing: Raw reads were processed with MiGEC to extract unique molecular identifiers, and MiXCR was used to determine CDR3 positions. For each individual, recombination models were inferred using an EM algorithm with the repgenHMM and IGoR tools. Shared clonotypes were analyzed with the tcR package in R, and sharing was normalized by the product of cloneset sizes. Out-of-frame nonproductive sequences were analyzed to study raw recombination free of thymic and clonal selection effects. TCRdb applied fastp at Q25 and MiXCR to the public reads, then kept only in-frame beta chains. Merged by CDR3 protein, the rows form single entries marked with the most common genes and DNA. For this entry, the V and J calls and clone size follow TCRdb and not the study's own pipeline. For this sample there are nearly 900,000 distinct CDR3 sequences; more than 9% appear just once. About 1.5% of the sample belongs to the ten largest clones.

Every donor in the study was a healthy Caucasian. The twin cohort consisted of three pairs of female monozygotic twins, all aged roughly 18 to 30 years. RNA for TCR libraries was isolated from peripheral blood mononuclear cells. The data were also submitted as part of a second study, on yellow fever vaccine responses in identical twins. According to the second study: According to the authors, in identical twins the way T cells responded to vaccination appeared partly convergent and partly personalized. The study precisely tracked vaccine-responding T cell clones in identical twins.

The sequence joins TRBV12-3 or TRBV12-4 to TRBJ1-5; TRBD1 might be the D gene, on 6 matching bases. The sample was PBMCs. The clonotype comes from a woman aged 18-29 years in good health. CDR3 reads: CASRAQGSNQPQHF. The nucleotide sequence reads as follows: TGTGCCAGCAGAGCACAGGGAAGCAATCAGCCCCAGCATTTT.